This T cell receptor beta chain was recovered during a study of T cell changes during pregnancy in multiple sclerosis. This CDR3 is built from 13 residues. CDR1 and CDR2 from the germline V gene are SEHNR and FQNEAQ (reference sequence). V gave up 1 base and J gave up 8 bases; unmatched junction bases: 3. The method was immunoSEQ multiplex PCR; TCRdb's version includes in-frame clones alone and lacks a portion of them. The sample shows 35,000 to 45,000 clones, about 90% of them seen only once. This TCR came from a female donor with multiple sclerosis, enrolled in a pregnancy study. The specimen comprised CD4+ T cells from peripheral blood mononuclear cells, sampled before pregnancy. This sequence joins TRBV7-9 and TRBJ1-1, with 8 bases matching TRBD1. The DNA for the CDR3 is TGTGCCAGCAGCTTAGGGACAGGGATGGAAGCTTTCTTT. Protein sequence: CASSLGTGMEAFF.